The present entry profiles one T cell receptor beta chain with its context. This entry is derived from a study of blood T cell repertoires in COVID-19. Across the whole study: The United States, Italy and Spain supplied acute and convalescent COVID-19 samples. From T cells, B-cell-depleted T cells, or PBMCs came the material, which was cDNA or gDNA.

V lost 7 bases, J lost 6 bases, and 7 bases stayed unmatched. Germline V gives CDR1 MNHEY, CDR2 SVGAGI. The CDR3 runs to 14 residues. As handled by the study authors: Reference gene primer amplification yielded estimated nucleated cell counts. Libraries were prepared by immunoSEQ multiplex PCR; TCRdb keeps only in-frame clonotypes and omits some of them. The V and J calls and clone size come from that table; D and trimming were worked out from the DNA. In the table there are 290,000 or so clones, 75% to 85% of which are singletons. The chain is built from TRBV6-5 and TRBJ2-5, with TRBD2 matching 11 bases. The specimen sequenced was peripheral blood. This TCR came from a man in his forties or fifties with active or convalescent COVID-19. CDR3 DNA sequence: TGTGCCAGCACGGTAGCGGGAGGGTCGCAGACCCAGTACTTC. Translated: CASTVAGGSQTQYF.